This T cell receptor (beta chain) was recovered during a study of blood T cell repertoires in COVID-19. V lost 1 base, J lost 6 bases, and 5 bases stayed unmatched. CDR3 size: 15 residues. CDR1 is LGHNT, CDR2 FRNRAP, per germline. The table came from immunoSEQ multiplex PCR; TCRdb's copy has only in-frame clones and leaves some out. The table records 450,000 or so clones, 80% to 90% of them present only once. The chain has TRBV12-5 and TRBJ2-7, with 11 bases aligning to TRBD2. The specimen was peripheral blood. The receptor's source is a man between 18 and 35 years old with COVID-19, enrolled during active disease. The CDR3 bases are TGTGCTAGTGGTTTGGCCCTAGCGGGAGGTTCCGAGCAGTACTTC. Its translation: CASGLALAGGSEQYF.